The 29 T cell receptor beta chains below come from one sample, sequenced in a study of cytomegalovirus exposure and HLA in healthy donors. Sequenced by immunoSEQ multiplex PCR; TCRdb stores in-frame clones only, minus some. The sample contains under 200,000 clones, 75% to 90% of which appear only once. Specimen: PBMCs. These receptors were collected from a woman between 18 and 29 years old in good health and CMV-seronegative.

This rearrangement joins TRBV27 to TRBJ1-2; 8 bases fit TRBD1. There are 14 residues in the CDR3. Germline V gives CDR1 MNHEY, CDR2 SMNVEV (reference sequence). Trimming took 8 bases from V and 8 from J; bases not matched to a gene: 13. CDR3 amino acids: CASYNQGAPYGYTF. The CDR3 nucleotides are TGTGCCAGCTACAATCAGGGGGCTCCTTACGGCTACACCTTC.

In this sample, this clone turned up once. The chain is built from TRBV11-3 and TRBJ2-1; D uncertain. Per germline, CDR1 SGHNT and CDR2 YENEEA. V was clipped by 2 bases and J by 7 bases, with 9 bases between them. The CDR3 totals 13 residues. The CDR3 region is CASSLSKRNEQFF. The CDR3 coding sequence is TGTGCCAGCAGCTTAAGCAAGAGGAATGAGCAGTTCTTC.

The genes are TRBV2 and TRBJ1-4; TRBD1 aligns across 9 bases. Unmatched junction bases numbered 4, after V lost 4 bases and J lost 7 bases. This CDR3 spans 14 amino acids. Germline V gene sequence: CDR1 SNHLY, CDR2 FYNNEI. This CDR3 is CASSVGTGFEKLFF. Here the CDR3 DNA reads TGTGCCAGCAGTGTGGGGACAGGGTTTGAAAAACTGTTTTTT. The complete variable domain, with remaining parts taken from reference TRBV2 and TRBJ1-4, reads EPEVTQTPSHQVTQMGQEVILRCVPISNHLYFYWYRQILGQKVEFLVSFYNNEISEKSEIFDDQFSVERPDGSNFTLKIRSTKLEDSAMYFCASSVGTGFEKLFFGSGTQLSVL.

The DNA of the CDR3 is TGTGCCAGCAGCTTAGACAGGGGGTACGAGCAGTACTTC. Translated, it gives CASSLDRGYEQYF. The V gene is TRBV7-2, the J gene TRBJ2-7, with TRBD1 matching 8 bases. The CDR3 sequence is 13 residues long. The V gene's germline CDR1 is SGHTA and CDR2 FQGNSA. V dropped 1 base and J dropped 4; count of bases not matched to a gene: 0.

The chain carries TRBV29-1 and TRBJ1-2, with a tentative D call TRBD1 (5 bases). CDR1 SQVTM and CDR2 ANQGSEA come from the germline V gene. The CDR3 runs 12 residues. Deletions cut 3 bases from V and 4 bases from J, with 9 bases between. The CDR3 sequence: CSVDAGIYGYTF. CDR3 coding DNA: TGCAGCGTTGACGCAGGGATCTATGGCTACACCTTC.

The CDR3 reads CASTESRDSSNQPQHF. The CDR3, as DNA: TGTGCCAGTACCGAATCTCGGGACAGTAGCAATCAGCCCCAGCATTTT. This chain connects TRBV19 to TRBJ1-5; TRBD1 matches at 7 bases. Germline-derived CDR1 and CDR2 are LNHDA and SQIVND (reference sequence). The CDR3 has 16 amino acids. The ends lost 7 bases at V and 0 bases at J; junction bases unmatched: 9. The full variable domain, completed using reference TRBV19 and TRBJ1-5, is DGGITQSPKYLFRKEGQNVTLSCEQNLNHDAMYWYRQDPGQGLRLIYYSQIVNDFQKGDIAEGYSVSREKKESFPLTVTSAQKNPTAFYLCASTESRDSSNQPQHFGDGTRLSIL.

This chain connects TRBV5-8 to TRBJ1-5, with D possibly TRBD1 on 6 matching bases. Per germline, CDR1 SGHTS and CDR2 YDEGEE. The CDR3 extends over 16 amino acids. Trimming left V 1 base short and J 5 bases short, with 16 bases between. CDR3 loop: CASSLYEGDTHQPQHF. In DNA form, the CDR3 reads TGTGCCAGCAGCTTGTATGAGGGGGACACACATCAGCCCCAGCATTTT.

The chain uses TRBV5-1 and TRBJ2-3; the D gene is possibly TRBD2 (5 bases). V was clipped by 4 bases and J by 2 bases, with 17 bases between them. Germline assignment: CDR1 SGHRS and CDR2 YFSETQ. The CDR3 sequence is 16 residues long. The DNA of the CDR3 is TGCGCCAGCAGCCCCTATGTCGGCGGGTACACAGATACGCAGTATTTT. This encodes CASSPYVGGYTDTQYF.

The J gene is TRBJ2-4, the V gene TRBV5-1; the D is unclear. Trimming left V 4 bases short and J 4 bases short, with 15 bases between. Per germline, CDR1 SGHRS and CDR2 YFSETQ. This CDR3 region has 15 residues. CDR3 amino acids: CASSTGDPLKNIQYF. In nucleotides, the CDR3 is TGCGCCAGCAGCACGGGTGATCCGCTGAAAAACATTCAGTACTTC. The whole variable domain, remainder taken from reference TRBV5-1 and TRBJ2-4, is KAGVTQTPRYLIKTRGQQVTLSCSPISGHRSVSWYQQTPGQGLQFLFEYFSETQRNKGNFPGRFSGRQFSNSRSEMNVSTLELGDSALYLCASSTGDPLKNIQYFGAGTRLSVL.

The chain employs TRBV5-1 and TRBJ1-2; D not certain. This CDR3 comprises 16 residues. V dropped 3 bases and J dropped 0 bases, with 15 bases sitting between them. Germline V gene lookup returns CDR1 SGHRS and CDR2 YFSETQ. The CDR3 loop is CASSSGGAIANYGYTF. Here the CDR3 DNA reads TGCGCCAGCAGCTCCGGAGGAGCAATCGCTAACTATGGCTACACCTTC.

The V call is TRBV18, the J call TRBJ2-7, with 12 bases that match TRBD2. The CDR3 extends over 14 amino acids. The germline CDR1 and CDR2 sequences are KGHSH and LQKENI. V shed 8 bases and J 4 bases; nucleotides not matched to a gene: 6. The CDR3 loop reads CASALAGGPYEQYF. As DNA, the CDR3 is TGTGCCAGCGCGCTAGCGGGGGGGCCATACGAGCAGTACTTC. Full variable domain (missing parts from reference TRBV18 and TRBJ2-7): NAGVMQNPRHLVRRRGQEARLRCSPMKGHSHVYWYRQLPEEGLKFMVYLQKENIIDESGMPKERFSAEFPKEGPSILRIQQVVRGDSAAYFCASALAGGPYEQYFGPGTRLTVT.

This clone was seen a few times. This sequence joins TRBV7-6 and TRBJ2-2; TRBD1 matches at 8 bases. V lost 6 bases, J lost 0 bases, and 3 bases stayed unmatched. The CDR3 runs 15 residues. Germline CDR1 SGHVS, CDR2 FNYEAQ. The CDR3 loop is CASSLQGANTGELFF. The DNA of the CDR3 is TGTGCCAGCAGTTTACAGGGGGCGAACACCGGGGAGCTGTTTTTT.

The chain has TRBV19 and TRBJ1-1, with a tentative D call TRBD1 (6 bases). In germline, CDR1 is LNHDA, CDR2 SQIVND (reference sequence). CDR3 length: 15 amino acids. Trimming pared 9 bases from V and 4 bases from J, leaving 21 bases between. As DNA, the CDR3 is TGTGCCAGCCAACAAGGCGGGGGGGCCGGCACTGAAGCTTTCTTT. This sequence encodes CASQQGGGAGTEAFF. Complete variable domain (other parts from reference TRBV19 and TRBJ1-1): DGGITQSPKYLFRKEGQNVTLSCEQNLNHDAMYWYRQDPGQGLRLIYYSQIVNDFQKGDIAEGYSVSREKKESFPLTVTSAQKNPTAFYLCASQQGGGAGTEAFFGQGTRLTVV.

Here the CDR3 reads CASIGQGKGNTEAFF. Written as DNA, the CDR3 is TGTGCCAGCATAGGACAGGGAAAAGGGAACACTGAAGCTTTCTTT. The chain recombines TRBV25-1 with TRBJ1-1; 8 bases map to TRBD1. V dropped 7 bases and J dropped 1; count of bases not matched to a gene: 8. The CDR3 has 15 residues. The germline V gene has CDR1 MGHDK and CDR2 SYGVNS.

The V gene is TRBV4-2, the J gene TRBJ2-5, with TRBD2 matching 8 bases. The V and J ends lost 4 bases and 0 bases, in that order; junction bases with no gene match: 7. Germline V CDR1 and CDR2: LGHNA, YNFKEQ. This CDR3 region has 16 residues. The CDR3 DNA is TGTGCCAGCAGCCCCCGGGAAGCGGGGGACCAAGAGACCCAGTACTTC. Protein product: CASSPREAGDQETQYF.

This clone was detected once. The CDR3 DNA is TGTGCCAGAAGCTTGGCCTTGGGACAGGGGAGCTCCTATAATTCACCCCTCCACTTT. Protein sequence: CARSLALGQGSSYNSPLHF. The chain joins TRBV5-3 to TRBJ1-6; 10 bases map to TRBD1. TRBV5-3 is filed as an ORF, its function uncertain. After removal of 0 bases from V and 0 bases from J, the junction contained 6 bases not matched to a gene. The CDR3 is 19 residues long.

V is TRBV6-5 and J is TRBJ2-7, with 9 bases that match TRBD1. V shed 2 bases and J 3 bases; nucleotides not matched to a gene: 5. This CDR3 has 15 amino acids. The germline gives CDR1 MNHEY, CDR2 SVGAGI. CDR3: CASSYRTGVIYEQYF. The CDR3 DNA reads TGTGCCAGCAGTTACCGGACAGGGGTCATCTACGAGCAGTACTTC.

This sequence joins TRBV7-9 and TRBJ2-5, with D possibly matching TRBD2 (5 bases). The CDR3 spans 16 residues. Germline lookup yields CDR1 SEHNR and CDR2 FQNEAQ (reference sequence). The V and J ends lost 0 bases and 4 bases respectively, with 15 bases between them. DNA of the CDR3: TGTGCCAGCAGCTTAGCGAAATGGGGAGAGGCAGAGACCCAGTACTTC. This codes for CASSLAKWGEAETQYF. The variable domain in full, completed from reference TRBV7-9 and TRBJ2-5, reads DTGVSQNPRHKITKRGQNVTFRCDPISEHNRLYWYRQTLGQGPEFLTYFQNEAQLEKSRLLSDRFSAERPKGSFSTLEIQRTEQGDSAMYLCASSLAKWGEAETQYFGPGTRLLVL.

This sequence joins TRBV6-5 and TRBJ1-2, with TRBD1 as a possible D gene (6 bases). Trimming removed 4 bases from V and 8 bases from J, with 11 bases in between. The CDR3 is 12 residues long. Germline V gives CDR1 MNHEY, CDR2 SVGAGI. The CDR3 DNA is TGTGCCAGCAGTTTGCAGGGGCACGGCTACACCTTC. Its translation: CASSLQGHGYTF.

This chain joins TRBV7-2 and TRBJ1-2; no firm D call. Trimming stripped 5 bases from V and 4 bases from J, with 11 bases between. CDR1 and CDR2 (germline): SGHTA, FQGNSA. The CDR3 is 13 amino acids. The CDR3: CASSPSGFYGYTF. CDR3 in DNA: TGTGCCAGCAGCCCCTCAGGCTTCTATGGCTACACCTTC.

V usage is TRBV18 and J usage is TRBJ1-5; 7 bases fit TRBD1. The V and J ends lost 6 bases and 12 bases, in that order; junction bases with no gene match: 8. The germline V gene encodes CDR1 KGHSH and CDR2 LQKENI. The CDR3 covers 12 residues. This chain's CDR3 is CASSPTGVVQHF. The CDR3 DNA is TGTGCCAGCTCCCCCACAGGGGTCGTCCAGCATTTT.

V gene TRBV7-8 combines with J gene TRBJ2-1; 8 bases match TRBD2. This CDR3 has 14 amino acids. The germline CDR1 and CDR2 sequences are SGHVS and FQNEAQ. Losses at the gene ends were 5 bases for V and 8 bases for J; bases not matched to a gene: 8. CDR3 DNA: TGTGCCAGCAGCCCCGGGAGGGTGTCGGATGAGCAGTTCTTC. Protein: CASSPGRVSDEQFF.

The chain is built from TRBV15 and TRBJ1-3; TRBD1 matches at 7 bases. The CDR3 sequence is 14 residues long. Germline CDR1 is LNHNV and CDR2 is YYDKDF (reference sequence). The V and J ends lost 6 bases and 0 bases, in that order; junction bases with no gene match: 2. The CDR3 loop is CATRGDSSGNTIYF. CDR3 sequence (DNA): TGTGCCACCAGGGGGGACAGCTCTGGAAACACCATATATTTT.

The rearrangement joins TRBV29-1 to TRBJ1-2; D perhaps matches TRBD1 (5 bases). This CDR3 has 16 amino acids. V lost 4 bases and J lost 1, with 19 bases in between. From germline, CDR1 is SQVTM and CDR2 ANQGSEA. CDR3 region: CSVVPTDETVNYGYTF. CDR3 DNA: TGCAGCGTTGTTCCCACGGACGAGACAGTTAACTATGGCTACACCTTC.

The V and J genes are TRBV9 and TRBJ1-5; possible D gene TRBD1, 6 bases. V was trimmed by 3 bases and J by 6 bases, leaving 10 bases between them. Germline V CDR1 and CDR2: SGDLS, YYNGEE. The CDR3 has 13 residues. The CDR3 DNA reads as TGTGCCAGCAGCGCGGACAGTTTTCAGCCCCAGCATTTT. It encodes CASSADSFQPQHF.

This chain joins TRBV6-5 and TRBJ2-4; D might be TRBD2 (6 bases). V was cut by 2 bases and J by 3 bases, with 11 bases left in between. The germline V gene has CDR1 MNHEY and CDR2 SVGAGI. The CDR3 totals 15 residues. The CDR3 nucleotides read TGTGCCAGCAGTTACAGGGGAGGCTTCAAAAACATTCAGTACTTC. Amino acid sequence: CASSYRGGFKNIQYF.

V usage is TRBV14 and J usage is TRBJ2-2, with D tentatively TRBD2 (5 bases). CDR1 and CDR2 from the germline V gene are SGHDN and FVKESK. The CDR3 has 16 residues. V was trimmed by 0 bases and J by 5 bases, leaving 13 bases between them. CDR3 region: CASSQDWGGSTGELFF. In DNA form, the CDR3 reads TGTGCCAGCAGCCAAGATTGGGGTGGGAGTACCGGGGAGCTGTTTTTT.

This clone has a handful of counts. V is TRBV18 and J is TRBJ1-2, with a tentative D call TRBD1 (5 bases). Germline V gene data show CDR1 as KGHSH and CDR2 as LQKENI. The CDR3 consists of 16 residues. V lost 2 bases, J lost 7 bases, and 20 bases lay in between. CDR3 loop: CASSPAPDRTVGGYTF. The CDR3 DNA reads TGTGCCAGCTCACCAGCCCCCGACAGAACAGTAGGTGGCTACACCTTC.

The CDR3 is CASSLFQGRGGYTF. In nucleotides, the CDR3 is TGTGCCAGCAGCTTGTTTCAGGGGCGCGGTGGCTACACCTTC. This sequence joins TRBV5-6 and TRBJ1-2; tentative D call: TRBD1 (6 bases). This CDR3 has 14 residues. V shed 1 base and J shed 7 bases, with 14 bases lying between them. CDR1 and CDR2 (germline): SGHDT, YYEEEE.